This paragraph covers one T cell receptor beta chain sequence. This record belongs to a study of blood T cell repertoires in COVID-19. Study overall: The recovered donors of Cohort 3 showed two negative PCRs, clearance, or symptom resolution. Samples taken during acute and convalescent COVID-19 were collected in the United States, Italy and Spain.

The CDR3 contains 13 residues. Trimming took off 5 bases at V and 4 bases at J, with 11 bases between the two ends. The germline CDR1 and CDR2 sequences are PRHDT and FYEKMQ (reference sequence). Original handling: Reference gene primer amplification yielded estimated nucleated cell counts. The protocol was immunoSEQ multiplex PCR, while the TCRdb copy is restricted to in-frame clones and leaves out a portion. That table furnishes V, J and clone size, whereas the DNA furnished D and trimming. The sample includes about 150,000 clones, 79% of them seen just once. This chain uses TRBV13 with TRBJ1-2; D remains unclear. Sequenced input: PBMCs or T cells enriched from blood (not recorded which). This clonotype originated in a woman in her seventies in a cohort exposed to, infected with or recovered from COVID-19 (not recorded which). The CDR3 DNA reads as TGTGCCAGCAGCCGCCAAGAGAGCTATGGCTACACCTTC. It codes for CASSRQESYGYTF.